The entry below gives a single T cell receptor (beta chain) sequence along with its context. Its antigen is unknown. The CDR3 runs 14 residues. The germline V and J ends were trimmed by 4 bases and 0 bases, with 9 bases remaining between them. Germline values: CDR1 SEHNR, CDR2 FQNEAQ (reference sequence). The sample originates from a study of cytomegalovirus exposure and HLA in healthy donors. Points from the study as a whole: Earlier analysis yielded a pattern in which most TCR beta V segments were productive about 90% or about 30% of the time.

PCR was performed using 60 Vbeta and 13 Jbeta primers. Measured with immunoSEQ multiplex PCR; TCRdb has only the in-frame clones, and not every one. The table includes roughly 120,000 clones, around 80% detected once. The J gene is TRBJ2-5, the V gene TRBV7-9, with D hard to call. This TCR came from a human donor in good health. Sequenced input: PBMCs. This CDR3 is CASSSVLHQETQYF. DNA for the CDR3: TGTGCCAGCAGCTCGGTCCTCCACCAAGAGACCCAGTACTTC.